The TCR beta chain under discussion was sequenced for a study of T cells in narcolepsy (dated by TCRdb to 2017 to 2018). General notes on the study: Patients with narcolepsy type 1 or type 2 (NT1, NT2) were enrolled in the study together with healthy control donors. The study sought autoreactive T cells targeting hypocretin neuron self-antigens (hypocretin, TRIB2) in narcolepsy patients, using TCR Vbeta sequencing to track clonotypes in blood and CSF. General conclusions and limits of the study: Numbers of sequenced blood memory CD4+ clonotypes were comparable, with averages of approximately 39,000 in patients and 33,354 in controls. Autoreactive clonotypes were reported to be detected serially in the blood of the same patients and of different patients, but not in the blood of healthy controls. No sequences matching autoreactive T cell clones were contained in some blood memory CD4+ repertoires from patients and controls. HCRT-specific and TRIB2-specific autoreactive clonotypes were highlighted in plots that compared CD4+ T cell clonotypes in CSF versus blood from the same patient.

Comment on this clone: What this receptor recognizes is not known. Within one base of it there is no much larger clone, and no base qualities were kept.

For TCR Vbeta sequencing, memory CD4+ T cells were sorted ex vivo from the peripheral blood of both healthy controls and narcolepsy patients. From the cysteine up to the phenylalanine, the CDR3 has a length of 14 residues. Only the CDR3 region is kept as DNA, spanning 42 bases read in frame from base 1. Trimming at the junction amounts to 5 bases on V and 6 bases on J, and the germline ends lie 13 bases apart. Based on the germline V gene, the CDR1 and CDR2 sequences are SGHAT and FQNNGV. Libraries were prepared through the immunoSEQ multiplex PCR assay. The table comes from immuneACCESS by way of TCRdb, which keeps in-frame sequences with V and J called. Part of the clones is missing from these tables; in studies checked, under half for an unresolved V gene and the rest for unknown reasons. The sample table lists 20,000 to 30,000 clones, almost 85% of them with a count of one. The ten largest clones add up to 10% to 13% of the sample.

This receptor chain uses TRBV11-2 and TRBJ2-2; the D region possibly corresponds to TRBD1 (5 bases align). Input material: memory (CD45RA-) CD4+ T cells from blood. In the paper's terms, the cell subset or site label means: memory T cells sorted ex vivo from peripheral blood. The source of this sequence is a human donor in good health. CDR3 region: CASSAPRAAGELFF. The sequence in DNA is TGTGCCAGCAGCGCCCCCAGGGCGGCCGGGGAGCTGTTTTTT. This CDR3, with the reference TRBV11-2 and TRBJ2-2 proteins standing in past its ends, gives the full variable domain EAGVAQSPRYKIIEKRQSVAFWCNPISGHATLYWYQQILGQGPKLLIQFQNNGVVDDSQLPKDRFSAERLKGVDSTLKIQPAKLEDSAVYLCASSAPRAAGELFFGEGSRLTVL.